This T cell receptor (beta chain) was captured in a study of blood T cell repertoires in COVID-19. Study as a whole: Sources were T cells, B-cell-depleted T cells, or PBMCs; the material itself was cDNA or gDNA.

Data came from immunoSEQ multiplex PCR; TCRdb stores just in-frame clones and leaves some out. The sample yields 200,000 to 250,000 clones, around 90% seen once. The specimen was peripheral blood. This receptor was taken from a man aged 25 to 40 with COVID-19, enrolled during active disease.

The CDR3 region has the DNA TGTGCCAGCACCAGTAGCGGGAGCGACTACAATGAGCAGTTCTTC. It yields the protein CASTSSGSDYNEQFF. The rearrangement joins TRBV28 to TRBJ2-1; 9 bases fit TRBD2. In germline, CDR1 is MDHEN, CDR2 SYDVKM. The junction had 7 bases not matched to a gene; V was cut back by 7 bases and J by 3 bases. CDR3 length: 15 residues.